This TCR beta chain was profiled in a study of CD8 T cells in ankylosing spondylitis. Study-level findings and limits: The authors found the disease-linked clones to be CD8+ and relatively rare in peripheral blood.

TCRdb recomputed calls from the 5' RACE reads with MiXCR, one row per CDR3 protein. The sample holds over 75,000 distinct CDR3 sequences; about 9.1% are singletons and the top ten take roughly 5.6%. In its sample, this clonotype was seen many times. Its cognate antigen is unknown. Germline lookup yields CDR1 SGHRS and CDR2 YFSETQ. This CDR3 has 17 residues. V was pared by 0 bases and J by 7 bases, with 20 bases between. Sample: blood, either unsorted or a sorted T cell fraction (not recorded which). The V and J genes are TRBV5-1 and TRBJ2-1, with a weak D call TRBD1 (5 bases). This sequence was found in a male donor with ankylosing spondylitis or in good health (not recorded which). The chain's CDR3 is CASSLGGSNTGQNEQFF. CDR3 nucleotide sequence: TGCGCCAGCAGCTTGGGGGGCTCAAATACTGGGCAAAATGAGCAGTTCTTC.